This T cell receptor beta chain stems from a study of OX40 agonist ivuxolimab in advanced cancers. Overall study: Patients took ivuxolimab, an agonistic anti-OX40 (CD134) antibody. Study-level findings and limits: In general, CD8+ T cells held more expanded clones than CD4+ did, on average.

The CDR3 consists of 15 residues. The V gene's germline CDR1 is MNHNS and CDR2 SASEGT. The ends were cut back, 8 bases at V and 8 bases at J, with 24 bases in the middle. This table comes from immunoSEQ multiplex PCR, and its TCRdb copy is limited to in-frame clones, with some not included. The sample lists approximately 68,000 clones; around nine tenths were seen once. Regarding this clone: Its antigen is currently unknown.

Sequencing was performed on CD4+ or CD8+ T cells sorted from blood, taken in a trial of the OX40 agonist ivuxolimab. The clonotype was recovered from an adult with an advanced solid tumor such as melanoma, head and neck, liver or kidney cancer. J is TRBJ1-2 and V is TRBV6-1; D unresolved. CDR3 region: CASYSGHSSYSGYTF. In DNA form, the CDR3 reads TGTGCCAGCTACAGTGGCCACAGCTCTTACAGCGGCTACACCTTC.